This is a list of T cell receptor beta chains from one sample in a study of cytomegalovirus exposure and HLA in healthy donors. Libraries were prepared by immunoSEQ multiplex PCR; TCRdb keeps only in-frame clonotypes and omits some of them. The sample includes about 85,000 clones, 77% seen only once; the top ten take roughly 1.9%. The sequencing sample was made of PBMCs. The source of these receptors is a boy aged 5-17 years in good health and CMV-seronegative. CDR3s include the opening cysteine and the closing phenylalanine or tryptophan. A D gene is named only where the DNA matches it firmly. The listing skips clone size in some rows; elsewhere it reads once, few, many or a size class.

J,D,size,V,DNA,CDR3
TRBJ1-1,-,-,TRBV10-3,TGTGCCATCAGTGAGTCGGCGGGGGCCGGCACTGAAGCTTTCTTT,CAISESAGAGTEAFF
TRBJ2-1,-,few,TRBV10-3,TGTGCCATCGGGAGGTTATGGTACAATGAGCAGTTCTTC,CAIGRLWYNEQFF
TRBJ1-6,TRBD1,-,TRBV7-9,TGTGCCAGCAGCCCCTCTACAGGGGGCGACTATAATTCACCCCTCCACTTT,CASSPSTGGDYNSPLHF
TRBJ2-2,-,-,TRBV7-3,TGTGCCAGCAGCTTACTAGCTAACACCGGGGAGCTGTTTTTT,CASSLLANTGELFF
TRBJ1-1,-,-,TRBV30,TGTGCCTCGCAGGGGCGAAACACTGAAGCTTTCTTT,CASQGRNTEAFF
TRBJ1-1,-,-,TRBV30,TGTGCCTGGAGTGTGGCAGGGAGGGGCACTGAAGCTTTCTTT,CAWSVAGRGTEAFF
TRBJ2-1,TRBD2,once,TRBV5-1,TGCGCCAGCAGCTTGGGACTAGCGGGATCCTACAATGAGCAGTTCTTC,CASSLGLAGSYNEQFF
TRBJ1-5,-,-,TRBV21-1,TGTGCCAGCAGGACAGGGGGAAGGGACAATCAGCCCCAGCATTTT,CASRTGGRDNQPQHF
TRBJ1-5,TRBD1,-,TRBV19,TGTGCCAGTAGCACCGGGACAGACCTGCCCCAGCATTTT,CASSTGTDLPQHF
TRBJ2-3,-,-,TRBV28,TGTGCCAGCAGTTTATCGGGTACGCAGTATTTT,CASSLSGTQYF
TRBJ2-7,-,-,TRBV7-9,TGTGCCAGCAGCTTAGGGTTAGCGGACGAGCAGTACTTC,CASSLGLADEQYF
TRBJ1-1,-,once,TRBV7-6,TGTGCCAGCAGCTTACCAGGGTTTGGGAACACTGAAGCTTTCTTT,CASSLPGFGNTEAFF
TRBJ2-7,-,-,TRBV14,TGTGCCAGCAGCCAAGAATTACAGGTGGGGTACGAGCAGTACTTC,CASSQELQVGYEQYF
TRBJ2-7,TRBD1,few,TRBV19,TGTGCCAGTAGTATTGACAGGGGTTACGAGCAGTACTTC,CASSIDRGYEQYF
TRBJ1-3,TRBD1,-,TRBV18,TGTGCCAGCTCTTCCGGACAGGGACCTGGAAACACCATATATTTT,CASSSGQGPGNTIYF
TRBJ1-2,TRBD1,-,TRBV27,TGTGCCAGCAGGGACAGGACTAACTATGGCTACACCTTC,CASRDRTNYGYTF
TRBJ1-3,TRBD1,-,TRBV30,TGTGCCTGGAGTGTAAAGGGGGCGCGAAACACCATATATTTT,CAWSVKGARNTIYF
TRBJ1-2,TRBD1,-,TRBV7-9,TGTGCCAGCAGCGTTAACAGGGGGCAAGTCGGTGGCTACACCTTC,CASSVNRGQVGGYTF
TRBJ2-7,-,-,TRBV19,TGTGCCAGTAGTAAGGACACCTCCTACGAGCAGTACTTC,CASSKDTSYEQYF
TRBJ2-7,-,-,TRBV5-1,TGCGCCAGCAGCTTGAGACAGCCCTACGAGCAGTACTTC,CASSLRQPYEQYF
TRBJ1-2,-,-,TRBV5-4,TGTGCCAGCAGCTTGGGGGGAGGACGGTCGAGAGGAGGCTACACCTTC,CASSLGGGRSRGGYTF
TRBJ2-5,TRBD2,-,TRBV23-1,TGCGCCAGCAGTCAATCGATTACTAGCGGGGGGGATTTGGACTTC,CASSQSITSGGDLDF
TRBJ1-3,-,few,TRBV11-2,TGTGCCAGCAGCTTAGGCTTCCGCAGCTCTGGAAACACCATATATTTT,CASSLGFRSSGNTIYF
TRBJ1-5,-,-,TRBV18,TGTGCCAGCTCAGCAAACAGGGATCAGCCCCAGCATTTT,CASSANRDQPQHF
TRBJ2-5,TRBD1,-,TRBV6-5,TGTGCCAGCAGCTCCCGGGACAGGGGAGTGGCCCAGTACTTC,CASSSRDRGVAQYF
TRBJ2-3,TRBD1,few,TRBV7-2,TGTGCCAGCAGCCAAGCCGGGACAGGTACTCCAGATACGCAGTATTTT,CASSQAGTGTPDTQYF
TRBJ2-3,-,-,TRBV7-3,TGTGCCAGCAGCAAAGGGGGTAGCGCGACCGGTACGCAGTATTTT,CASSKGGSATGTQYF
TRBJ2-7,-,-,TRBV5-1,TGCGCCAGCAGCTTGGAAGGGAGAAGGGAGCAGTACTTC,CASSLEGRREQYF
TRBJ1-2,-,once,TRBV4-1,TGCGCCAGCAGCCAAGGAATCAGGCAGATCAACTATGGCTACACCTTC,CASSQGIRQINYGYTF
TRBJ2-7,-,-,TRBV27,TGTGCCAGCAGTTCGGCCGGGATCTCCTACGAGCAGTACTTC,CASSSAGISYEQYF
TRBJ1-1,TRBD1,-,TRBV2,TGTGCCAGCTGGACAGGGGGAGACACTGAAGCTTTCTTT,CASWTGGDTEAFF
TRBJ1-5,TRBD1,-,TRBV6-5,TGTGCCAGCAGTAAGACCGGGACAGGGCCTCAGCCCCAGCATTTT,CASSKTGTGPQPQHF
TRBJ2-1,-,-,TRBV5-4,TGTGCCAGCAGCTTGGACAGACAAAATGAGCAGTTCTTC,CASSLDRQNEQFF
TRBJ1-6,-,-,TRBV27,TGTGCCAGCAGTTTTTCCAGGACAGACAATTCACCCCTCCACTTT,CASSFSRTDNSPLHF
TRBJ1-2,TRBD1,-,TRBV15,TGTGCCACCAGCACCGGGGACAGCCTACGAAACTATGGCTACACCTTC,CATSTGDSLRNYGYTF
TRBJ1-4,TRBD1,-,TRBV18,TGTGCCAGCTCACCATCAAACAGGGGACCTAATGAAAAACTGTTTTTT,CASSPSNRGPNEKLFF
TRBJ2-1,-,-,TRBV4-1,TGCGCCAGCAGCGGGGCAGGTAAGCAGTTCTTC,CASSGAGKQFF
TRBJ2-3,TRBD2,-,TRBV7-8,TGTGCCAGCAGCGCACCCCACGGGACTAGCGGGAGCACAGATACGCAGTATTTT,CASSAPHGTSGSTDTQYF
TRBJ2-4,-,few,TRBV28,TGTGCCAGCAGTTTACTCCCTTTAGCCAAAAACATTCAGTACTTC,CASSLLPLAKNIQYF
TRBJ1-1,TRBD1,-,TRBV28,TGTGCCAGCAGTCCTTCCCCCCAGGGGGCCGAGAACACTGAAGCTTTCTTT,CASSPSPQGAENTEAFF
TRBJ2-6,TRBD1,-,TRBV5-6,TGTGCCAGCAGGGACAGGGTTGGGGCCAACGTCCTGACTTTC,CASRDRVGANVLTF
TRBJ2-7,-,-,TRBV6-5,TGTGCCAGCAGAACACAGGGAAAGGGCGAGCAGTACTTC,CASRTQGKGEQYF
TRBJ2-6,TRBD1,-,TRBV28,TGTGCCAGCAGTTTTATTGGACAGGGGTTAAGTACTGGGGCCAACGTCCTGACTTTC,CASSFIGQGLSTGANVLTF
TRBJ2-5,TRBD1,few,TRBV9,TGTGCCAGCAGCGTAAACCCAGGGGGTATCCAAGAGACCCAGTACTTC,CASSVNPGGIQETQYF
TRBJ2-2,TRBD1,-,TRBV4-3,TGCGCCAGCAGCCAAGAAGGACCCGGACAGGTAGACACCGGGGAGCTGTTTTTT,CASSQEGPGQVDTGELFF
TRBJ2-3,TRBD1,-,TRBV9,TGTGCCAGCAGCGACCGGGACAGGGCGTCCACAGATACGCAGTATTTT,CASSDRDRASTDTQYF
TRBJ1-2,-,-,TRBV5-4,TGTGCCAGCAGCTGGCCAGGGAACTATGGCTACACCTTC,CASSWPGNYGYTF